What follows are 20 T cell receptor beta chains derived from one specimen sequenced in a study of tumor-infiltrating lymphocytes in primary liver carcinoma. The investigators made TCR beta cDNA from 400 to 500 ng total RNA, using a constant-region primer. Three nested multiplex PCR rounds, a slightly modified ARM-PCR, produced the libraries for TCR beta. A C-beta reverse primer and TRBV1-TRBV30 forward primers served in each of the first two PCR rounds, at 10 cycles apiece. MiXCR, applied by TCRdb to the multiplex PCR reads, yields one record per CDR3 protein. Of approximately 23,000 distinct CDR3 sequences listed, more than 75% are singletons. The roughly 19-32 mg bulk tissue piece was not sorted before simultaneous RNA and DNA extraction. Sequencing was carried out using liver tumor tissue from sampling region 2. Subset defined: tumor region T2, inferior pole. The receptor set was obtained from a woman in her thirties with primary liver carcinoma and hepatitis B virus infection.

On this clonotype: Likely a read error: the CDR3 ends without its conserved phenylalanine or tryptophan. The limits of the CDR3 on the DNA are not certain, so only TCRdb's listed CDR3 is given. The rearrangement links TRBV28 to TRBJ1-4. In germline, CDR1 is MDHEN, CDR2 SYDVKM. 14 amino acids form the CDR3, both terminal residues included. The CDR3 protein is CASRYPGGYEKLIL.

Turning to this clonotype: The germline gene is not matched at one end of the junction; a read error may be the cause. This chain connects TRBV24-1 to TRBJ2-3; D is undetermined. Germline values: CDR1 KGHDR, CDR2 SFDVKD. The CDR3 is 15 amino acids. CDR3 DNA: TGTGTCACCAGTGAGAAGACACTCCCATCAAATACGCAGTATTTT. It is translated as CVTSEKTLPSNTQYF.

The chain's CDR3 is CASSLVPDPAYGYTF. CDR3 coding DNA: TGTGCCAGCAGCTTGGTGCCCGACCCCGCGTATGGCTACACCTTC. J is TRBJ1-2 and V is TRBV5-5; D is uncertain. The CDR3 contains 15 residues. Per the germline V gene, CDR1 is SGHKS and CDR2 is YYEKEE (reference sequence). V was clipped by 0 bases and J by 5 bases, with 14 bases between them.

This clonotype showed up just once. Likely a read error: the CDR3 ends without its conserved phenylalanine or tryptophan. The J gene is TRBJ2-3, the V gene TRBV6-6; D unresolved. Germline V gene sequence: CDR1 MNHNY, CDR2 SVGAGI (reference sequence). CDR3 length: 17 residues. The CDR3 region has the DNA TGTGCCAGCAGTTACCAGACCGGACCTCGACGCACACATACTCAGTATTCT. This codes for CASSYQTGPRRTHTQYS.

To note about this clonotype: Mismatch with germline at one junction end may stem from a read error. The chain is built from TRBV7-2 and TRBJ2-7; 9 bases line up with TRBD2. Per the germline V gene, CDR1 is SGHTA and CDR2 is FQGNSA. The CDR3 spans 14 residues. The CDR3 sequence: CVSSLSSGIYKQYF. Written as DNA, the CDR3 is TGTGTCAGCAGCTTATCTAGCGGGATTTACAAGCAGTACTTC.

A remark on this clonotype: Sequence at one end of the junction differs from germline and may be a read error. The chain links TRBV6-2 or TRBV6-3 to TRBJ1-5, with D perhaps TRBD1 (5 bases). The CDR3 runs to 13 residues. Germline CDR1 is MNHEY and CDR2 is SVGEGT. This CDR3 is CANSYRDYQPQHF. The CDR3 DNA is TGTGCCAACAGTTACCGGGACTATCAGCCCCAGCACTTT.

A note on this clonotype: This is likely a read error, given that the CDR3 carries no conserved phenylalanine or tryptophan at its end. The DNA is left out, because the CDR3 cannot be placed on it with certainty; the CDR3 is given as TCRdb lists it. The genes are TRBV6-5 and TRBJ1-1; TRBD1, the D gene given by the table, was not confirmed from the DNA. Counting both end residues, the CDR3 totals 16 amino acids. CDR1 and CDR2 (germline): MNHEY, SVGAGI. The chain's CDR3 is CARSYGGSGRGTEASI.

The CDR3 nucleotides read TGTGCCAGCAGCCTACACCGGACTAGTGGGAGGGCCGGAAAGGGCGGGGAGCTGTTTTTT. This translates into CASSLHRTSGRAGKGGELFF. This chain uses TRBV11-3 with TRBJ2-2, with TRBD2 matching over 7 bases. The V and J ends lost 5 bases and 7 bases, in that order; junction bases with no gene match: 25. This CDR3 is 20 amino acids long. The V gene's germline CDR1 is SGHNT and CDR2 YENEEA.

Details on this clonotype: A junction end diverges from the germline sequence, so it may reflect a read error. V and J are TRBV5-5 and TRBJ1-2; D unclear. Germline-derived CDR1 and CDR2 are SGHKS and YYEKEE (reference sequence). The CDR3 is 15 residues long. In DNA form, the CDR3 reads TGTGCCAGCAGCTCGGCGTCCGGCCCCGGGTATGACTACACCTTC. Its protein product is CASSSASGPGYDYTF.

This clonotype was seen just once. The junction departs from germline at one end; a sequencing error may be responsible. This chain connects TRBV6-5 to TRBJ1-1; TRBD1 is a possible D gene (6 bases). The germline V gene has CDR1 MNHEY and CDR2 SVGAGI. This CDR3 contains 16 residues. CDR3 amino acids: CDSSYGGGGRGTEALF. As DNA, the CDR3 is TGTGACAGCAGTTACGGGGGCGGCGGAAGAGGAACTGAAGCTCTCTTT.

In regard to this clonotype: One end of the junction does not line up with germline, which may come from a read error. The chain joins TRBV7-9 to TRBJ2-1, with D possibly being TRBD2 (5 bases). Per germline, CDR1 SEHNR and CDR2 FQNEAQ (reference sequence). The CDR3 extends over 14 amino acids. The CDR3 sequence is CASSSEGNNDEQFF. As DNA, the CDR3 is TGTGCGAGCAGCTCTGAGGGCAATAACGATGAGCAGTTCTTC.

Worth noting for this clonotype: A junction boundary mismatches the germline segment, possibly from a read error. J is TRBJ2-7 and V is TRBV4-3; 7 bases fit TRBD2. Germline V CDR1 and CDR2: LGHNA, YSLEER. CDR3 length equals 18 residues. The CDR3 DNA follows: TGCGCCGGCAGCCAAGCTGTGACGGGGGGTCACTTTAGCTACGAGCTGTACTTC. Protein: CAGSQAVTGGHFSYELYF.

To note about this clonotype: A junction boundary mismatches the germline segment, possibly from a read error. The chain carries TRBV11-2 and TRBJ2-2, with 7 positions matching TRBD2. This CDR3 contains 18 residues. Germline V gene data show CDR1 as SGHAT and CDR2 as FQNNGV. CDR3 DNA sequence: TGTGCCAGCAGCTCAACCCGAGCGGGATGCCCGAACACCGGGGACCTGTTTTTT. Its translation is CASSSTRAGCPNTGDLFF.

With respect to this clonotype: Sequence at one end of the junction differs from germline and may be a read error. This sequence joins TRBV7-8 and TRBJ2-1, with TRBD2 matching over 10 bases. CDR1 is SGHVS and CDR2 is FQNEAQ in the germline V gene. CDR3 size: 16 residues. CDR3 region: CASCLIPGLADNEQFF. In DNA, the CDR3 is TGTGCCAGCTGCTTAATCCCAGGACTAGCGGACAATGAGCAGTTCTTC. Full variable domain (remainder filled in from reference TRBV7-8 and TRBJ2-1): GAGVSQSPRYKVAKRGQDVALRCDPISGHVSLFWYQQALGQGPEFLTYFQNEAQLDKSGLPSDRFFAERPEGSVSTLKIQRTQQEDSAVYLCASCLIPGLADNEQFFGPGTRLTVL.

To note about this clonotype: One end of the junction does not line up with germline, which may come from a read error. The chain is built from TRBV30 and TRBJ1-1; D unclear. The germline V gene encodes CDR1 GTSNPN and CDR2 SVGIG (reference sequence). CDR3 length: 12 residues. This CDR3 reads CARSQQNTEAFF. In nucleotides, the CDR3 is TGTGCCCGGAGCCAGCAGAACACTGAAGCTTTCTTT.

This clonotype was seen just once. CDR3 sequence reads: CAGLKGRLGTSGRSGHLEQFF. The CDR3 DNA reads TGTGCCGGCCTAAAGGGACGGCTCGGGACTAGTGGGAGATCAGGTCATTTGGAGCAGTTCTTC. This rearrangement joins TRBV6-1 to TRBJ2-1; 8 bases are shared with TRBD2. V was pared by 11 bases and J by 10 bases, with 37 bases of the junction left unmatched. This CDR3 is built from 21 residues. CDR1 is MNHNS and CDR2 is SASEGT in the germline V gene.

As regards this clonotype: One end of the junction fails to match germline, which may point to a read error. This chain uses TRBV28 with TRBJ2-7; 9 nucleotides line up with TRBD2. The CDR3 is made up of 16 amino acids. Germline lookup yields CDR1 MDHEN and CDR2 SYDVKM. Here the CDR3 reads CASNSKPSGVSYEQHF. CDR3 coding DNA: TGTGCCAGCAATTCAAAGCCTAGCGGGGTATCCTACGAGCAGCACTTC. Filled out from reference TRBV28 and TRBJ2-7, the complete variable domain reads DVKVTQSSRYLVKRTGEKVFLECVQDMDHENMFWYRQDPGLGLRLIYFSYDVKMKEKGDIPEGYSVSREKKERFSLILESASTNQTSMYLCASNSKPSGVSYEQHFGPGTRLTVT.

Comments on this clonotype: One junction end does not reproduce the germline sequence, and a read error may be involved. The V gene is TRBV11-2, the J gene TRBJ1-1; D is unclear. CDR3 length: 15 amino acids. The germline V gene encodes CDR1 SGHAT and CDR2 FQNNGV. The CDR3 nucleotides are TGTGCCAGTAGCTTAAAAAGAGGGAGGTTAAATGAAGTGTTCTTT. Translation: CASSLKRGRLNEVFF.

This clonotype was recorded at least ten times. The J gene is TRBJ1-1, the V gene TRBV28; D gene unclear. This CDR3 is 11 amino acids long. Between the trimmed V and J ends, which lost 3 bases and 8 bases, there was a span of 7 bases. CDR1 and CDR2 (germline): MDHEN, SYDVKM. This CDR3 reads CASSFGREAFF. CDR3 coding DNA: TGTGCCAGCAGTTTCGGGCGGGAAGCTTTCTTT. Complete variable domain (other parts from reference TRBV28 and TRBJ1-1): DVKVTQSSRYLVKRTGEKVFLECVQDMDHENMFWYRQDPGLGLRLIYFSYDVKMKEKGDIPEGYSVSREKKERFSLILESASTNQTSMYLCASSFGREAFFGQGTRLTVV.

Here the CDR3 DNA reads TGCGCCAGCAGAAGACGGGACAGGGGTTTTAATGAGCAGTACTTC. This sequence encodes CASRRRDRGFNEQYF. The chain is built from TRBV4-3 and TRBJ2-1, with TRBD1 identical over 10 bases. The J call could be wrong; TRBJ2-7 is a better fit for the DNA end. This CDR3 comprises 15 residues. Germline lookup yields CDR1 LGHNA and CDR2 YSLEER.